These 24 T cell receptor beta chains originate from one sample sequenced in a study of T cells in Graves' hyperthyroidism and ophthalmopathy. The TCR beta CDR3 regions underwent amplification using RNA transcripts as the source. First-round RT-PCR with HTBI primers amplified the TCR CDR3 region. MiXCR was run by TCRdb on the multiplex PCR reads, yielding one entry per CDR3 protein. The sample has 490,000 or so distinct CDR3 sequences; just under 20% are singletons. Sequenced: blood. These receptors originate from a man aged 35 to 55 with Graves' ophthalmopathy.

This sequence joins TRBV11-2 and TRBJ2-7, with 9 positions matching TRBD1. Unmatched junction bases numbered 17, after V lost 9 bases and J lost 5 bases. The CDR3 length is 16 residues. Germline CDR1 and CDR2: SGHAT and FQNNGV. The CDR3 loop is CASSLPPGQGQNEQYF. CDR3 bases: TGTGCCAGTAGTCTCCCACCGGGACAGGGTCAGAACGAGCAGTACTTC.

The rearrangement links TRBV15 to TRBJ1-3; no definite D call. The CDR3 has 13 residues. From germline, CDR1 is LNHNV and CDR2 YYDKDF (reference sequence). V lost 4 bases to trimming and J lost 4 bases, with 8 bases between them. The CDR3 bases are TGTGCCACCAGCAACCGGGCGGGAAACACCATATATTTT. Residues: CATSNRAGNTIYF.

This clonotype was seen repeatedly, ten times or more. The CDR3 DNA reads as TGCAGTGCTACCGGAGTTGCAGATACGCAGTATTTT. Protein: CSATGVADTQYF. The rearrangement joins TRBV20-1 to TRBJ2-3; D gene uncertain. The CDR3 spans 12 residues. Trimming removed 4 bases from V and 4 bases from J, with 9 bases in between. In germline, CDR1 is DFQATT, CDR2 SNEGSKA (reference sequence).

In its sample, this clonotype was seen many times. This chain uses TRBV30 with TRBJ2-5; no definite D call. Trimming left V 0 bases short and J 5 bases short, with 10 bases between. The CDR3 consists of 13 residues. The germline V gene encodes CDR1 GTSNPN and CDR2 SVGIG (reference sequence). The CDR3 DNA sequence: TGTGCCTGGAGTGTCGGCTCCGGGGAGACCCAGTACTTC. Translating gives CAWSVGSGETQYF.

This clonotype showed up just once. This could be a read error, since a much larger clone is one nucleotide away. The CDR3 DNA is TGTGCCTGGGGCGGACAGGGGACTGGGGCCAACGTCCCGACTTTC. Residues: CAWGGQGTGANVPTF. The J gene is TRBJ2-6, the V gene TRBV30, with 9 nucleotides matching TRBD1. The CDR3 covers 15 residues. Per germline, CDR1 GTSNPN and CDR2 SVGIG (reference sequence). The variable domain in full, completed from reference TRBV30 and TRBJ2-6, reads SQTIHQWPATLVQPVGSPLSLECTVEGTSNPNLYWYRQAAGRGLQLLFYSVGIGQISSEVPQNLSASRPQDRQFILSSKKLLLSDSGFYLCAWGGQGTGANVPTFGAGSRLTVL.

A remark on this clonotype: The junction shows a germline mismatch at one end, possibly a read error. CDR3 protein: CASSESNGVGETQYF. CDR3 coding DNA: TGCGCCAGCAGTGAGTCGAATGGGGTGGGAGAGACCCAGTACTTC. The chain has TRBV6-9 and TRBJ2-5, with D unresolved. Germline V gene lookup returns CDR1 MNHGY and CDR2 SVAAGI. There are 15 residues in the CDR3.

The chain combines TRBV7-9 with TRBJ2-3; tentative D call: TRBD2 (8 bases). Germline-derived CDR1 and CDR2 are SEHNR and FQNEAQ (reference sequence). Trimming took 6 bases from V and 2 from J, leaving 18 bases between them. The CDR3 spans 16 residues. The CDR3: CASSQGGGGLTDTQYF. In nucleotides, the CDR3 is TGTGCCAGCAGTCAGGGGGGCGGGGGGCTCACAGATACGCAGTATTTT.

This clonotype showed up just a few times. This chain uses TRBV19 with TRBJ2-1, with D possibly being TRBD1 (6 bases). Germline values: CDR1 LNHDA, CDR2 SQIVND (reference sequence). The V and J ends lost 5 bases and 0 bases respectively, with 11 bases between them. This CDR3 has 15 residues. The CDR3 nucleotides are TGTGCCAGTAGTGGAGGACAGAACTCCTACAATGAGCAGTTCTTC. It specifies CASSGGQNSYNEQFF.

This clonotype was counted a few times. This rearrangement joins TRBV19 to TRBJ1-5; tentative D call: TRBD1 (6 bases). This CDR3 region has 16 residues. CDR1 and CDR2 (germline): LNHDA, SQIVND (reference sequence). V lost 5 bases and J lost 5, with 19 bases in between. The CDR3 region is CASSPPWTVFYQPQHF. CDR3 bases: TGTGCCAGTAGTCCCCCATGGACAGTCTTTTATCAGCCCCAGCATTTT.

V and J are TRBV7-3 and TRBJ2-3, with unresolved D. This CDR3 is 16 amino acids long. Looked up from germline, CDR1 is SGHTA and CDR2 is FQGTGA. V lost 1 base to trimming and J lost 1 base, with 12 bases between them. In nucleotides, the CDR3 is TGTGCCAGCAGCTTAATATCCGGGTCCCGCACAGATACGCAGTATTTT. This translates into CASSLISGSRTDTQYF.

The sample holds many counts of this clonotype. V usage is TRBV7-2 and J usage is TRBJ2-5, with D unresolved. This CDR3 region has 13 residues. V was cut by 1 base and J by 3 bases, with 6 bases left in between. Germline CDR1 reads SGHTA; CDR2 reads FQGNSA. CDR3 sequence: CASSLVVKETQYF. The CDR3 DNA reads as TGTGCCAGCAGCTTAGTGGTTAAAGAGACCCAGTACTTC. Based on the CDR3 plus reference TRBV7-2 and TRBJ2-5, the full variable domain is GAGVSQSPSNKVTEKGKDVELRCDPISGHTALYWYRQSLGQGLEFLIYFQGNSAPDKSGLPSDRFSAERTGGSVSTLTIQRTQQEDSAVYLCASSLVVKETQYFGPGTRLLVL.

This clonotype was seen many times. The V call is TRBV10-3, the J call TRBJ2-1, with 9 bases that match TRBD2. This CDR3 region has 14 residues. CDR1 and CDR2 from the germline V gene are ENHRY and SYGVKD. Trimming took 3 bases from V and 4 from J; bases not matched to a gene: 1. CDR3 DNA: TGTGCCATCAGTGATAGCGGGGGATACAATGAGCAGTTCTTC. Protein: CAISDSGGYNEQFF.

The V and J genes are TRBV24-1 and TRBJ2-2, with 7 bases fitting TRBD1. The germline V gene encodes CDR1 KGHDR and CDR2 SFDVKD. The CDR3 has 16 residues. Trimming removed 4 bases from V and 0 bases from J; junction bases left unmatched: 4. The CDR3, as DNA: TGTGCCACCAGTGACACTGACAGGGCGAACACCGGGGAGCTGTTTTTT. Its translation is CATSDTDRANTGELFF.

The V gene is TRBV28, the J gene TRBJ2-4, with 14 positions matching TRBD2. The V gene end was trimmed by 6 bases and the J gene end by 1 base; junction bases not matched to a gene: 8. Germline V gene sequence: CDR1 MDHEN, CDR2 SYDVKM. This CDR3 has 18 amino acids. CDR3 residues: CASSPTSGGAAAKNIQYF. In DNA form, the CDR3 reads TGTGCCAGCAGCCCGACTAGCGGGGGGGCCGCGGCCAAAAACATTCAGTACTTC. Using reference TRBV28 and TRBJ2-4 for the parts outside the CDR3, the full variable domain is DVKVTQSSRYLVKRTGEKVFLECVQDMDHENMFWYRQDPGLGLRLIYFSYDVKMKEKGDIPEGYSVSREKKERFSLILESASTNQTSMYLCASSPTSGGAAAKNIQYFGAGTRLSVL.

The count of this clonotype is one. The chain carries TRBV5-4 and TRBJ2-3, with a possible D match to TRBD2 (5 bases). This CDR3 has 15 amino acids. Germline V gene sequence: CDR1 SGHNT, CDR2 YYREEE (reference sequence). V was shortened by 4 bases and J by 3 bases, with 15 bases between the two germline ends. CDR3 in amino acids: CASSPELVTTDTQYF. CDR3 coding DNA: TGTGCCAGCAGCCCCGAACTAGTGACAACAGATACGCAGTATTTT.

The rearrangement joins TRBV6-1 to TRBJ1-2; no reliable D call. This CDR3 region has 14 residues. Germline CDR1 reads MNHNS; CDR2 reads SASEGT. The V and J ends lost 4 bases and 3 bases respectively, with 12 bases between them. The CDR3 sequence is CASSALGRDYGYTF. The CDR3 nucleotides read TGTGCCAGCAGTGCCCTCGGAAGGGACTATGGCTACACCTTC.

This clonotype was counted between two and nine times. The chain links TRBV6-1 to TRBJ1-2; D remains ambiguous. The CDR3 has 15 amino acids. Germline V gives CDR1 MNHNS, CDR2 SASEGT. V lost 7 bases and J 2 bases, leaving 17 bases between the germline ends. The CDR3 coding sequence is TGTGCCAGCATCAGAACCCCCCTTGGGAACTATGGCTACACCTTC. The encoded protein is CASIRTPLGNYGYTF.

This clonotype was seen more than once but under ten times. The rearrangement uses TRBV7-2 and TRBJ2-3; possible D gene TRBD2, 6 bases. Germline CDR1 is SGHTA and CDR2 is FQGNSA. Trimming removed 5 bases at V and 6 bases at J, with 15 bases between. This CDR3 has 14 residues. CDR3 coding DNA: TGTGCCAGCAGCCCGGCCGGGGGAGGCGATACGCAGTATTTT. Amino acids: CASSPAGGGDTQYF.

The CDR3 nucleotides read TGTGCCAGCAGTTACGAACAGCTGGTTCAGTACTTC. Encoded protein: CASSYEQLVQYF. The chain couples TRBV6-2 or TRBV6-3 to TRBJ2-5; D unresolved. Germline CDR1 reads MNHEY; CDR2 reads SVGEGT. V was cut by 2 bases and J by 11 bases, with 12 bases left in between. CDR3 length: 12 residues.

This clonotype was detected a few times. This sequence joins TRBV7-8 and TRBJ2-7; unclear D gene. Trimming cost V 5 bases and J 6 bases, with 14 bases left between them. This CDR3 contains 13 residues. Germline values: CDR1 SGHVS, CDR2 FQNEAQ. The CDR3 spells CASSPRWNGEQYF. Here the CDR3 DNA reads TGTGCCAGCAGCCCCCGTTGGAATGGCGAGCAGTACTTC. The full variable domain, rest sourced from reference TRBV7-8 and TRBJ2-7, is GAGVSQSPRYKVAKRGQDVALRCDPISGHVSLFWYQQALGQGPEFLTYFQNEAQLDKSGLPSDRFFAERPEGSVSTLKIQRTQQEDSAVYLCASSPRWNGEQYFGPGTRLTVT.

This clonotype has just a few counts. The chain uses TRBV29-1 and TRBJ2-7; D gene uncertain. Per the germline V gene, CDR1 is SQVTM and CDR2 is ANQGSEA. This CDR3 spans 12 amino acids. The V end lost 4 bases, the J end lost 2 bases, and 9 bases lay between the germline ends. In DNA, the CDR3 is TGCAGCGTTGCCGACGGACCCTACGAGCAGTACTTC. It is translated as CSVADGPYEQYF.

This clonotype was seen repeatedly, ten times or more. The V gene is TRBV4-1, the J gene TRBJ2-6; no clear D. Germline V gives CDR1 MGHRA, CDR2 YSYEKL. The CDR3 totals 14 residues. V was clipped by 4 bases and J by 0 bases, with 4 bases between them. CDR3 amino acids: CASSRHSGANVLTF. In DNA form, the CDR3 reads TGCGCCAGCAGCCGACACTCTGGGGCCAACGTCCTGACTTTC.

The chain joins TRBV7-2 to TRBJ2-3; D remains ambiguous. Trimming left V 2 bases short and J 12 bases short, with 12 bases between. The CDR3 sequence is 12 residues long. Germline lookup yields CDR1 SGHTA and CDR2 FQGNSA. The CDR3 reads CASSLSVSAQYF. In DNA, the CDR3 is TGTGCCAGCAGCTTATCGGTGAGCGCCCAGTATTTT.

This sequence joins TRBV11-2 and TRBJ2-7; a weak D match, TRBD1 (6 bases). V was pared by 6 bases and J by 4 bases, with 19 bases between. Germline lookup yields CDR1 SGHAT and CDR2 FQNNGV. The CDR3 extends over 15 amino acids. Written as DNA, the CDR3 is TGTGCCAGCAGTCCAAAGAGGACAGCCACATACGAGCAGTACTTC. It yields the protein CASSPKRTATYEQYF.